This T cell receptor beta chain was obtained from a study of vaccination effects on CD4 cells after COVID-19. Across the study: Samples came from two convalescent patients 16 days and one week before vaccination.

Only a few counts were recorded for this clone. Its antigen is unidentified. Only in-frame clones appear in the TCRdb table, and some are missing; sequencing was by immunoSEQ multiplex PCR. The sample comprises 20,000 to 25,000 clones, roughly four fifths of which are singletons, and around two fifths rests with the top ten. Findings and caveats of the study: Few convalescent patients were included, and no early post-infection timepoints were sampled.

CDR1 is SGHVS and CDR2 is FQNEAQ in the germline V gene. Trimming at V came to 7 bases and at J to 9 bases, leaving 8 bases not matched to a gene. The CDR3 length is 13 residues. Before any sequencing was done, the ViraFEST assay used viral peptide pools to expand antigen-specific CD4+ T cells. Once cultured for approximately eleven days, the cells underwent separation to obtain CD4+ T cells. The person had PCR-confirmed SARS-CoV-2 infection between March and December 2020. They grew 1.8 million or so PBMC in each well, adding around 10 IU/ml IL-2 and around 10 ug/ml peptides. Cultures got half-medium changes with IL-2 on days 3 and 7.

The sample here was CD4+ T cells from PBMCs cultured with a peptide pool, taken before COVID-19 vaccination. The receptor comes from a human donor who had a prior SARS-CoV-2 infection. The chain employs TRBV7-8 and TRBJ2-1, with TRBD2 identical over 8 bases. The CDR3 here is CASMGREVGEQFF. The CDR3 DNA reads TGTGCCAGCATGGGGCGGGAGGTAGGTGAGCAGTTCTTC. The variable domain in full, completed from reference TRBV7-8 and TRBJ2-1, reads GAGVSQSPRYKVAKRGQDVALRCDPISGHVSLFWYQQALGQGPEFLTYFQNEAQLDKSGLPSDRFFAERPEGSVSTLKIQRTQQEDSAVYLCASMGREVGEQFFGPGTRLTVL.